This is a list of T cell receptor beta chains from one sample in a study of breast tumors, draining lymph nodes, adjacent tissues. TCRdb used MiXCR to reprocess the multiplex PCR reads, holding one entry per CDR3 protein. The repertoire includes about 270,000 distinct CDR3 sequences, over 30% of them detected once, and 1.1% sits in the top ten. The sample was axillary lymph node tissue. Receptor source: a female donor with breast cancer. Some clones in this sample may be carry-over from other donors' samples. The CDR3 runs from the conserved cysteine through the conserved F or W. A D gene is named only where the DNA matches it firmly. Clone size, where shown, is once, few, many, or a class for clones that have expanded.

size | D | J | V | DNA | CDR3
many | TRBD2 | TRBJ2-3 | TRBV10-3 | TGTGCCATCAGGTCGGTGGCTAGCGGGAGCACAGATACGCAGTATTTT | CAIRSVASGSTDTQYF
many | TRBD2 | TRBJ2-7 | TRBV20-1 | TGCAGTGCTCCAGCCGGGACTAGCGGCTACTACGAGCAGTACTTC | CSAPAGTSGYYEQYF
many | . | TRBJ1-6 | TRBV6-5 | TGTGCCAGCAGCCCCGGGGTCGGCTATAATTCACCCCTCCACTTT | CASSPGVGYNSPLHF
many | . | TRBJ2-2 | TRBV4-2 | TGTGCCAGCAGCCAAGACCCGCCGGCGGGCGCGGAGCTGTTTTTT | CASSQDPPAGAELFF
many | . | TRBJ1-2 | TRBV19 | TGTGCCAGTAGTATAGATATGGGTAGCTATGGCTACACCTTC | CASSIDMGSYGYTF
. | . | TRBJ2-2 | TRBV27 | TGTGCCAGCAGTTTAGCTCGGTCAGGGACCGGGGGGCTGTTTTTT | CASSLARSGTGGLFF
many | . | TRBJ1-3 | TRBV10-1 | TGCGCCAGCAGTGAGGACAGCAGCCGAAACACCATATATTTT | CASSEDSSRNTIYF
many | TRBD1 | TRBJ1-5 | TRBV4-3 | TGCGCCAGCAGCCCTCAGGACAGGCGACTCTTGGTTCGGGGGCCCCAGCATTTT | CASSPQDRRLLVRGPQHF
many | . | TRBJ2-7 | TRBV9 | TGTGCCAGCACCCTTGGGAACCCGTGGCAGTACTTC | CASTLGNPWQYF
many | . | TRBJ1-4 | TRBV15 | TGTGCCACCAGCAGAGATCCGGCGAGGGGTAGGGCGTATGAAAAACTGTTTTTT | CATSRDPARGRAYEKLFF
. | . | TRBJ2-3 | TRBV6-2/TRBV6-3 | TGTGCCAGCGGCCCTAACCCCGGGACCAGGACGCAGTATTTT | CASGPNPGTRTQYF
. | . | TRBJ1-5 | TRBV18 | TGTGCCAGCTCCCAACTGGGGGGCCGGGATCAGCCCCAGCATTTT | CASSQLGGRDQPQHF
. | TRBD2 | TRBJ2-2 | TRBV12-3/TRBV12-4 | TGTGCCAGCAGTTTTGAGGCGGGAGGTTACACCGGGGAGCCGTCTTTT | CASSFEAGGYTGEPSF
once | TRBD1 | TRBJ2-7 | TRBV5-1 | TGCGCCAGCAGCTTGTCCGGGACAGGGAACACCGGGGAGCAGTACTTC | CASSLSGTGNTGEQYF
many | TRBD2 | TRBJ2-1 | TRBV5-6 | TGTGCCAGCAGCTTGGAGTCAGCGGGGAGGAGTGAGCAGTTCTTC | CASSLESAGRSEQFF
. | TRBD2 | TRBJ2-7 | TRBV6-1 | TGTGCCAGCAGTGATGTGGCTAGCGGGAGGGCTTCCTACGAGCAGTACTTC | CASSDVASGRASYEQYF
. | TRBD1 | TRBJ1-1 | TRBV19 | TGTGCCAGTAGTATTGAGACAGGGGTCGGTGAAGCTTTCTTT | CASSIETGVGEAFF
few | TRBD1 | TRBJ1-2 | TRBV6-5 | TGTGCCAGCAGAACCCTCGGGACAGGGCTTAACTATGGCTACACCTTC | CASRTLGTGLNYGYTF
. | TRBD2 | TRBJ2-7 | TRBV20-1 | TGCGGTGGTCAGGGTGGGACTAGCAGCTCCGAGCAGTACTTC | CGGQGGTSSSEQYF
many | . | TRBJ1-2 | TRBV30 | TGTGCCTGGAGTGTGGAAGGAGGGCCGACCTTC | CAWSVEGGPTF
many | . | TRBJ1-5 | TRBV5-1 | TGCGCCAGCAGCGAGACAGGTAGCAATCAGCCCCAGCATTTT | CASSETGSNQPQHF
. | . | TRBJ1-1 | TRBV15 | TGTGCCAGCAGCTCCGTATCTAGGACGATGAACACTGAAGCTTTCTTT | CASSSVSRTMNTEAFF
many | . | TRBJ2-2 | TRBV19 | TGTGCCAGTAGAGTAATCGGGACCGACACCGGGGAGCTGTTTTTT | CASRVIGTDTGELFF
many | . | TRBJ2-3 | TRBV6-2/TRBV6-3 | TGTGCCAGCAGTTCGGGCCGTTCCACAGATACGCAGTATTTT | CASSSGRSTDTQYF
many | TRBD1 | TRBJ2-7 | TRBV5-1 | TGCGCCAGCAGCGTCTACAGGGGTGGCGAGCAGTACTTC | CASSVYRGGEQYF
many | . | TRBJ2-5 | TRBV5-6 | TGTGCCAGCAGCTTGACGGGAATGGAGACCCAGTACTTC | CASSLTGMETQYF
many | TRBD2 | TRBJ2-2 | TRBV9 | TGTGCCAGCAGCGTAGGGCCGGGAGGAGTCACCGGGGAGCTGTTTTTT | CASSVGPGGVTGELFF
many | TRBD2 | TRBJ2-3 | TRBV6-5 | TGTGCCAGCAGGACCAGCGGGAGTTTCACAGATACGCAGTATTTT | CASRTSGSFTDTQYF